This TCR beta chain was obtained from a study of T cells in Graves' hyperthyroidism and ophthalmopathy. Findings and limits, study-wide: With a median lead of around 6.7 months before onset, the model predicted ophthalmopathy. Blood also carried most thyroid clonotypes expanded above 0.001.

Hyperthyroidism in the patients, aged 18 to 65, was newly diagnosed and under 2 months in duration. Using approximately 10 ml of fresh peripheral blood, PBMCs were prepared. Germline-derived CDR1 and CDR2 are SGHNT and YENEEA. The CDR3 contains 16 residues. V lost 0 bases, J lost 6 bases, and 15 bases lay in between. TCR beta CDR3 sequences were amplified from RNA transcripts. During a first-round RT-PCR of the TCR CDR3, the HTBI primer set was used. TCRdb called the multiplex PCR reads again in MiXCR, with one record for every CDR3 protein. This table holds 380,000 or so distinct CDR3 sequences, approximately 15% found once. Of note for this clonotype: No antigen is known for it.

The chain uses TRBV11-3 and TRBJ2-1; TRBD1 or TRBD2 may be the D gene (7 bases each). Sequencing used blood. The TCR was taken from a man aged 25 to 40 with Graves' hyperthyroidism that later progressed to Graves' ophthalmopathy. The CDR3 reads CASSLEGRGGPNEQFF. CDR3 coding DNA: TGTGCCAGCAGCTTAGAGGGCAGGGGGGGACCCAATGAGCAGTTCTTC. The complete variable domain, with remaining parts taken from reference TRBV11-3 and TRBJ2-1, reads EAGVVQSPRYKIIEKKQPVAFWCNPISGHNTLYWYLQNLGQGPELLIRYENEEAVDDSQLPKDRFSAERLKGVDSTLKIQPAELGDSAVYLCASSLEGRGGPNEQFFGPGTRLTVL.